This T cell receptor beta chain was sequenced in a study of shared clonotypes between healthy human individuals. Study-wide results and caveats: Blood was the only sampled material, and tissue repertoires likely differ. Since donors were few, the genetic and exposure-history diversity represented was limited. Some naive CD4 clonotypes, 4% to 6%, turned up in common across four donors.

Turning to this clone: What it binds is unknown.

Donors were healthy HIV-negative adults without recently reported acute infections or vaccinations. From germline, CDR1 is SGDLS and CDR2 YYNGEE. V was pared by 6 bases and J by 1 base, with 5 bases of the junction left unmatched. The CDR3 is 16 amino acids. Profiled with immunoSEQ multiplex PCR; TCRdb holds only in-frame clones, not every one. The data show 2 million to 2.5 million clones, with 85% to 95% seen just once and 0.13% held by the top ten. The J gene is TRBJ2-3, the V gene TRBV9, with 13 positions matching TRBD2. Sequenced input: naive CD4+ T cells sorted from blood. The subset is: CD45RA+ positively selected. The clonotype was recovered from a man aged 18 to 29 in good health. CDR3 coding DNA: TGTGCCAGCACCTCCGGACTAGCGGGGGGCACAGATACGCAGTATTTT. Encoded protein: CASTSGLAGGTDTQYF. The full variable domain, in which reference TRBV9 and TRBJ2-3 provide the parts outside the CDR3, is DSGVTQTPKHLITATGQRVTLRCSPRSGDLSVYWYQQSLDQGLQFLIQYYNGEERAKGNILERFSAQQFPDLHSELNLSSLELGDSALYFCASTSGLAGGTDTQYFGPGTRLTVL.